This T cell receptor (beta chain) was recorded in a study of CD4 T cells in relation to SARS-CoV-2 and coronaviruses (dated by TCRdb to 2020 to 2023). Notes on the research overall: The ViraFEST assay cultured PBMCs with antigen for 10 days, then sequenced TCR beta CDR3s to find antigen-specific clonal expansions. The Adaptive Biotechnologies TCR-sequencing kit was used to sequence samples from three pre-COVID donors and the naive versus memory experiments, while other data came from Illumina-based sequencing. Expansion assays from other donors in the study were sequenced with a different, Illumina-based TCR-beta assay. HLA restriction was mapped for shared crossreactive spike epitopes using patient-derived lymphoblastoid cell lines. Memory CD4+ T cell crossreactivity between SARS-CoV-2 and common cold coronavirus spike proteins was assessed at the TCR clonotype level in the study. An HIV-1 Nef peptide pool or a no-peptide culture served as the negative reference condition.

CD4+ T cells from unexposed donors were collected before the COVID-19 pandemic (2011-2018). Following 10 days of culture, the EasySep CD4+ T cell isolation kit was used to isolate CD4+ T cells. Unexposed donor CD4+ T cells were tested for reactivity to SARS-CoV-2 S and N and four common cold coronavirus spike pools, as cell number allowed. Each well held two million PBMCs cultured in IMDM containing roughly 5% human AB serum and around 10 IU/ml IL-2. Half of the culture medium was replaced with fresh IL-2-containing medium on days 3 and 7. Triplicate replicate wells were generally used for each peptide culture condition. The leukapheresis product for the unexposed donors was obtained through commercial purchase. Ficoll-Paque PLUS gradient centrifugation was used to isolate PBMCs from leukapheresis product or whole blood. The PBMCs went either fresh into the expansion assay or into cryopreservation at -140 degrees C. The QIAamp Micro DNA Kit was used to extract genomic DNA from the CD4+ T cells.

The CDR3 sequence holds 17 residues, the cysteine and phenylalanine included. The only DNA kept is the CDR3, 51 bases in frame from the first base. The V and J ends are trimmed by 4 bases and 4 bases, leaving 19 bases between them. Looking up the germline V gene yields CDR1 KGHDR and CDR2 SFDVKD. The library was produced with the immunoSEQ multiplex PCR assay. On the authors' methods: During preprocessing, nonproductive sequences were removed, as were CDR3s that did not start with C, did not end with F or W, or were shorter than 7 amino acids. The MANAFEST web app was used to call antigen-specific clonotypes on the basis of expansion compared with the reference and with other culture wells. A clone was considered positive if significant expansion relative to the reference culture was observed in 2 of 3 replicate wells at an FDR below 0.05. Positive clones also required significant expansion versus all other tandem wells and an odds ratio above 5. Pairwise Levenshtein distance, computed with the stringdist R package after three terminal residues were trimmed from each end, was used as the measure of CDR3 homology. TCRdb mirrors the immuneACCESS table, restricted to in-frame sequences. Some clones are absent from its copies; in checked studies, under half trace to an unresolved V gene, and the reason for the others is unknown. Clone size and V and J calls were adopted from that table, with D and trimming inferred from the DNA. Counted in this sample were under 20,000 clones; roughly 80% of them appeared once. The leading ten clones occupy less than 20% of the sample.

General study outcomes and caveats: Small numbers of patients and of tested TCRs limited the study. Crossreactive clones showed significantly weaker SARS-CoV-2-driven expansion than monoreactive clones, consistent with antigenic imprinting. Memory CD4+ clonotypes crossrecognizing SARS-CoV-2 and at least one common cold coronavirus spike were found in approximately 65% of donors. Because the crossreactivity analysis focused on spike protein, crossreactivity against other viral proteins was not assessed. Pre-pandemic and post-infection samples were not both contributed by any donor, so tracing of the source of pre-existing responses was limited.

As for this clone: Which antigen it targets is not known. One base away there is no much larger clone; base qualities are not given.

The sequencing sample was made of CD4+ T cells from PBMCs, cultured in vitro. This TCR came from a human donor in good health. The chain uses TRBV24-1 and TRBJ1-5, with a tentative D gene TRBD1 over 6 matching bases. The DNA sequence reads TGTGCCACCAGTGACCCCGGCTCGGGGGGGCGGAATCAGCCCCAGCATTTT. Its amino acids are CATSDPGSGGRNQPQHF.